The rows below give T cell receptor beta chains drawn from one sample of a study of T cell repertoires in cytomegalovirus infection. Each CDR3 protein gets one entry after TCRdb re-called the reads with MiXCR. The table has about 260,000 distinct CDR3 sequences, roughly 10% seen once. The sequencing input was PBMCs. The receptors were sampled from a human donor in good health (CMV status not recorded). Some clones in this sample may be carry-over from other donors' samples. Each CDR3 is given with its conserved first and last residue. The order of the fields is V gene, clone size, D gene, J gene, CDR3 DNA, CDR3 protein. A D gene is named only where the DNA matches it firmly. Part of the rows lack a size; the others show once, few, many or a class for expanded clones.

TRBV20-1	few	.	TRBJ1-2	TGCAGTGCTACGGAAGGGTATGGCTACACCTTC	CSATEGYGYTF
TRBV19	many	.	TRBJ2-3	TGTGCCAGTATAGGAACTTGGTCCAGTGCTAGCACAGATACGCAGTATTTT	CASIGTWSSASTDTQYF
TRBV28	many	TRBD1	TRBJ2-3	TGTGCCAGCAGTTTACGGACAGGGGTGATCGATACGCAGTATTTT	CASSLRTGVIDTQYF
TRBV7-9	few	TRBD2	TRBJ2-4	TGTGCCAGCAGCTTGACTAGCGGGAGGGCAGAAAACATTCAGTACTTC	CASSLTSGRAENIQYF
TRBV20-1	few	TRBD2	TRBJ2-1	TGCAGTGCTAGAGACCCCTTTAGTGAGCGGGGGGCACACAATGAGCAGTTCTTC	CSARDPFSERGAHNEQFF
TRBV6-2/TRBV6-3	.	.	TRBJ2-3	TGTGCCAGCAGGACCCTCTGGGGGGGCTCATATACGCAGTATTTT	CASRTLWGGSYTQYF
TRBV11-2	many	.	TRBJ2-5	TGTGCCAGCAGCCCCCAGGGGGGGATAGAGACCCAGTACTTC	CASSPQGGIETQYF
TRBV7-2	many	TRBD2	TRBJ2-3	TGTGCCAGCAGCCCGGGACTAGCGAAGCCCCAAAGCACAGATACGCAGTATTTT	CASSPGLAKPQSTDTQYF
TRBV28	many	.	TRBJ2-6	TGTGCCAGCGAGATCTCTGGGGCCAACGTCCTGACTTTC	CASEISGANVLTF
TRBV6-2/TRBV6-3	.	.	TRBJ1-5	TGTGCCAGCAGTTACCCTTTGAGCTCGGGGATCCCCAACAATCAGCCCCAGCATTTT	CASSYPLSSGIPNNQPQHF